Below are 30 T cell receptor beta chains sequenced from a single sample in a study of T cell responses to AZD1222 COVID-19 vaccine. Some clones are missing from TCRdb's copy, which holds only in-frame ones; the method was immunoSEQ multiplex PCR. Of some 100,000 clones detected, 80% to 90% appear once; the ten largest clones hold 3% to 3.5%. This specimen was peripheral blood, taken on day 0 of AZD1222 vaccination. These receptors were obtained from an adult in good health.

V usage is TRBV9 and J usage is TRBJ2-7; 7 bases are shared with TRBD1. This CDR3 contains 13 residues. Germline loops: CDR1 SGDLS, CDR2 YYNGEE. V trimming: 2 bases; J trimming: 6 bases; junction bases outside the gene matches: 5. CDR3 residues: CASSVLGGSEQYF. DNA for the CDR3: TGTGCCAGCAGCGTCCTAGGGGGCTCCGAGCAGTACTTC. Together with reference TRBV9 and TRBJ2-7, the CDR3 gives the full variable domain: DSGVTQTPKHLITATGQRVTLRCSPRSGDLSVYWYQQSLDQGLQFLIQYYNGEERAKGNILERFSAQQFPDLHSELNLSSLELGDSALYFCASSVLGGSEQYFGPGTRLTVT.

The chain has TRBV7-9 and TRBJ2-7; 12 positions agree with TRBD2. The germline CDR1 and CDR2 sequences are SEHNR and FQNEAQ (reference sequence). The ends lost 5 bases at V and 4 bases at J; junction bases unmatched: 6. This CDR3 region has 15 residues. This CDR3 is CASSTGTSGRYEQYF. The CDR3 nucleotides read TGTGCCAGCAGCACCGGGACTAGCGGGCGGTACGAGCAGTACTTC.

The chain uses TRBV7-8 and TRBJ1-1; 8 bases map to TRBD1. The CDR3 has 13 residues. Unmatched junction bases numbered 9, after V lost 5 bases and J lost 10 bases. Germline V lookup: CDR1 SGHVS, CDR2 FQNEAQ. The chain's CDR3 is CASSGDRGTRAFF. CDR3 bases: TGTGCCAGCAGCGGAGACAGGGGAACGAGAGCTTTCTTT.

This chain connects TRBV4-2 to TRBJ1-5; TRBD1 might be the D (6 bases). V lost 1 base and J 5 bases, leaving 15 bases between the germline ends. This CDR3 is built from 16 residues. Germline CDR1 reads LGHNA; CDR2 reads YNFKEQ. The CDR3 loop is CASSQGGGQADQPQHF. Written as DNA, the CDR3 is TGTGCCAGCAGCCAAGGGGGGGGGCAGGCGGATCAGCCCCAGCATTTT.

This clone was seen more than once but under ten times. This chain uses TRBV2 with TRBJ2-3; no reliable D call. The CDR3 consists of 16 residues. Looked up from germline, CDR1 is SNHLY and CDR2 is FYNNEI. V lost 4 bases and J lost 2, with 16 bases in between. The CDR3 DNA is TGTGCCAGCAGTGTCGTGGGGAACTACAACACAGATACGCAGTATTTT. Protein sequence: CASSVVGNYNTDTQYF.

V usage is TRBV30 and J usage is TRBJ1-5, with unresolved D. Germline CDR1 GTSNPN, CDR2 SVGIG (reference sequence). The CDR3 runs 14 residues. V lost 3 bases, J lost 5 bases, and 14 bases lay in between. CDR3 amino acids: CAWSFVSSDQPQHF. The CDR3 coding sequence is TGTGCCTGGAGCTTTGTGTCGTCAGATCAGCCCCAGCATTTT. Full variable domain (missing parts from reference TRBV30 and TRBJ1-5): SQTIHQWPATLVQPVGSPLSLECTVEGTSNPNLYWYRQAAGRGLQLLFYSVGIGQISSEVPQNLSASRPQDRQFILSSKKLLLSDSGFYLCAWSFVSSDQPQHFGDGTRLSIL.

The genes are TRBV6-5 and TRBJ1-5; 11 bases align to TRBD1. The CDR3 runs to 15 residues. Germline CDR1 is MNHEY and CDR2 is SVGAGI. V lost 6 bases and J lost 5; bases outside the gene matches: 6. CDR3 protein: CASRPGQGDYQPQHF. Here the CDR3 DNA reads TGTGCCAGCAGACCGGGACAGGGGGATTATCAGCCCCAGCATTTT.

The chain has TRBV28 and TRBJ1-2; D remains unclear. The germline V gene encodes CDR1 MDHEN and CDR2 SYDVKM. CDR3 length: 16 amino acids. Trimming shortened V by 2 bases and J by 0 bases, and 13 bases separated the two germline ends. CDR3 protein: CASSLGSGWSNYGYTF. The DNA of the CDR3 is TGTGCCAGCAGTTTAGGGTCTGGCTGGTCTAACTATGGCTACACCTTC.

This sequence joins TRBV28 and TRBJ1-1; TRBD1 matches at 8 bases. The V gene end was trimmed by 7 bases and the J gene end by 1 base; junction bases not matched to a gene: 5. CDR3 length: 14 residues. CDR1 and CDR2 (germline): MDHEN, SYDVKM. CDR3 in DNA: TGTGCCAGCACCACCGGGACAGGGAACACTGAAGCTTTCTTT. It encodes CASTTGTGNTEAFF.

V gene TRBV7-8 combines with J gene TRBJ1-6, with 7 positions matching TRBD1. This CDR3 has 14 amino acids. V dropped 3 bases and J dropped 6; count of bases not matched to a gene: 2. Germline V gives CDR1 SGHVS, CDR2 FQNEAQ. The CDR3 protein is CASSLDRSNSPLHF. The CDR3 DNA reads TGTGCCAGCAGCTTGGACAGGAGTAATTCACCCCTCCACTTT.

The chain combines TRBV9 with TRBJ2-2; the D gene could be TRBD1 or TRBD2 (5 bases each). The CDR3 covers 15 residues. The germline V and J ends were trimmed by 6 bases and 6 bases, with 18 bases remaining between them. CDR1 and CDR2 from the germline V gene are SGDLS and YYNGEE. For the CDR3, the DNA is TGTGCCAGCAACACTTACCCCGGGGCCCCCGGGGAGCTGTTTTTT. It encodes CASNTYPGAPGELFF.

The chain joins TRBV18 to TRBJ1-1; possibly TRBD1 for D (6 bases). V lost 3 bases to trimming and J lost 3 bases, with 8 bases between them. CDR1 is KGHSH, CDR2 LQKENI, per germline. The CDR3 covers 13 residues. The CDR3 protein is CASSPDSYTEAFF. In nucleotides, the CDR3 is TGTGCCAGCTCACCGGACAGCTACACTGAAGCTTTCTTT.

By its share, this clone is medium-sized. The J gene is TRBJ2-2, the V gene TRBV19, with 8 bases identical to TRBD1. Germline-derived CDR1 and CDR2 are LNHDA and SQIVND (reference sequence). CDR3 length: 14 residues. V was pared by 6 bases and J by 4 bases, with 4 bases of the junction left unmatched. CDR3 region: CASRDRGSTGELFF. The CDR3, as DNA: TGTGCCAGTAGAGACAGGGGAAGCACCGGGGAGCTGTTTTTT.

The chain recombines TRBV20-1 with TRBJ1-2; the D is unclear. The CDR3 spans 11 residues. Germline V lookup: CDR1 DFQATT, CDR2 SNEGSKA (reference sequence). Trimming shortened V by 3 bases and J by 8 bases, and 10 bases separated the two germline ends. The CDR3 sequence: CSASGTMGYTF. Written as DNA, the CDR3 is TGCAGTGCTAGCGGTACTATGGGCTACACCTTC.

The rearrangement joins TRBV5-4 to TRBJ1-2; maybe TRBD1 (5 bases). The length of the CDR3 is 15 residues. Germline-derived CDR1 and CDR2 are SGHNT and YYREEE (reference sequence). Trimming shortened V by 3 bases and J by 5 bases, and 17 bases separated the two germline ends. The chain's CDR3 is CASSSPGPLLYGYTF. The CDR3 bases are TGTGCCAGCAGCTCCCCGGGACCCTTACTTTATGGCTACACCTTC.

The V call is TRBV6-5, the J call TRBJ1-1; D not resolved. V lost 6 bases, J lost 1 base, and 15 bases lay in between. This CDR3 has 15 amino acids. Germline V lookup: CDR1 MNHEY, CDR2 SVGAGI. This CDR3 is CASRMRPWGNTEAFF. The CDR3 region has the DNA TGTGCCAGCAGGATGAGGCCCTGGGGGAACACTGAAGCTTTCTTT.

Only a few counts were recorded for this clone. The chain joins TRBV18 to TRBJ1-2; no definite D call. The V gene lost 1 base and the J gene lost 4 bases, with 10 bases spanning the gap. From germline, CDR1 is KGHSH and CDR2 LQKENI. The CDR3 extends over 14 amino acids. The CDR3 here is CASSPQDTSYGYTF. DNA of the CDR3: TGTGCCAGCTCACCACAAGACACCTCCTATGGCTACACCTTC.

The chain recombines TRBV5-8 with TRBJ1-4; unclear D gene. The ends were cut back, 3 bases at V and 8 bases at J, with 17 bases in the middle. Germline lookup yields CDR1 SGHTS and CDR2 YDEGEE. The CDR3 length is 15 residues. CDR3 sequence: CASSSTAKGWEKLFF. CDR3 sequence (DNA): TGTGCCAGCAGCTCAACAGCCAAAGGATGGGAAAAACTGTTTTTT.

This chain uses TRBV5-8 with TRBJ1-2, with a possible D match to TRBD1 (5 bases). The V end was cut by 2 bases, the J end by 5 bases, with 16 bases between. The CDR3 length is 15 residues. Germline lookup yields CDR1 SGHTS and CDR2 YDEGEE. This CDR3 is CASSFLGTGDYGYTF. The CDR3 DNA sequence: TGTGCCAGCAGCTTCCTCGGGACGGGGGATTATGGCTACACCTTC.

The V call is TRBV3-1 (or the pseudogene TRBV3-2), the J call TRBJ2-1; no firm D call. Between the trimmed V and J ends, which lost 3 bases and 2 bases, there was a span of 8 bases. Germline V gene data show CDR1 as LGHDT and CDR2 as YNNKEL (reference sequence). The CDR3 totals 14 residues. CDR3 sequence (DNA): TGTGCCAGCAGCCATAGGTTGCCCTACAATGAGCAGTTCTTC. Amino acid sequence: CASSHRLPYNEQFF.

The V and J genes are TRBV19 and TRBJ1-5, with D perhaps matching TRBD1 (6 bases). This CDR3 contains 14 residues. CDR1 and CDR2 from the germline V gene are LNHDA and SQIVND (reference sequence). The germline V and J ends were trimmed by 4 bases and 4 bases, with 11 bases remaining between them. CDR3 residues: CASSTPGENQPQHF. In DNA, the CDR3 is TGTGCCAGTAGTACCCCAGGGGAAAATCAGCCCCAGCATTTT.

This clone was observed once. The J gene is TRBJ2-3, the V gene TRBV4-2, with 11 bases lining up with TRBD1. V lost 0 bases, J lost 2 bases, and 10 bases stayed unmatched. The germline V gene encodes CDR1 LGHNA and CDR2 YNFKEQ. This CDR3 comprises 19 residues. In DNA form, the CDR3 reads TGTGCCAGCAGCCAAGATGGGACAGGGGGGAGGTCGGACACAGATACGCAGTATTTT. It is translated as CASSQDGTGGRSDTDTQYF.

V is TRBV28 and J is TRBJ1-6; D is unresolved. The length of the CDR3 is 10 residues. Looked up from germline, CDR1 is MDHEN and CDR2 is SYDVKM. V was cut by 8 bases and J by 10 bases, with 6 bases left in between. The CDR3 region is CASGGSPLHF. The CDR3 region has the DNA TGTGCCAGCGGAGGATCACCCCTCCACTTT.

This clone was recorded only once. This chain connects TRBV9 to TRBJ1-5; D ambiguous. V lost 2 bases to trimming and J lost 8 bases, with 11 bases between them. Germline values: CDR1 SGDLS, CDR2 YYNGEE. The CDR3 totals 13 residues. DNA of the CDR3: TGTGCCAGCAGCGTTGGGATTAGGGAGCCCCAGCATTTT. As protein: CASSVGIREPQHF.

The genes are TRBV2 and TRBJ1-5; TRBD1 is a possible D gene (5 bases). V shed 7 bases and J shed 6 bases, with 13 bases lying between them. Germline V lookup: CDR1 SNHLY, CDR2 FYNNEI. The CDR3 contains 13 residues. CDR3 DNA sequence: TGTGCCAGCAACCGGGACTTTGGTCAGCCCCAGCATTTT. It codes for CASNRDFGQPQHF.

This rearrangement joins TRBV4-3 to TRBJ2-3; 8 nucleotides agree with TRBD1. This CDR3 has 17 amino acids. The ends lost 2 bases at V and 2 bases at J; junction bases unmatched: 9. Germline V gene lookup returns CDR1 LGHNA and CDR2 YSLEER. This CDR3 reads CASSQRTGQVITDTQYF. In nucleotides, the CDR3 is TGCGCCAGCAGCCAAAGAACGGGACAGGTGATCACAGATACGCAGTATTTT.

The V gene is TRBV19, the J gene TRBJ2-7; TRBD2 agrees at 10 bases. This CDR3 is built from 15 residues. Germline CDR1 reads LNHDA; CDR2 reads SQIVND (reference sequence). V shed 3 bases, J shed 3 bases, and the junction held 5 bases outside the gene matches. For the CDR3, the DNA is TGTGCCAGTAGTATGAGGACTAGCGGCCTCTACGAGCAGTACTTC. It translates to CASSMRTSGLYEQYF.

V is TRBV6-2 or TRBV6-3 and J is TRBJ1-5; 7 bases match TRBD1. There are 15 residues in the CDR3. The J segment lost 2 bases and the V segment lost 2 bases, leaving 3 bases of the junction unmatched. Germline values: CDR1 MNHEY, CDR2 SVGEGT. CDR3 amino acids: CASSYGDSRNQPQHF. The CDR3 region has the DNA TGTGCCAGCAGTTACGGGGACAGCCGCAATCAGCCCCAGCATTTT.

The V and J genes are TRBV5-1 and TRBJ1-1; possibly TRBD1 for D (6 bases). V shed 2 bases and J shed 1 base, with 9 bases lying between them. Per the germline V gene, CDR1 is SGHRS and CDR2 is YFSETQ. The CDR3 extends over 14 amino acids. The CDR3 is CASSFWTANTEAFF. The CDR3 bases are TGCGCCAGCAGCTTTTGGACAGCGAACACTGAAGCTTTCTTT.

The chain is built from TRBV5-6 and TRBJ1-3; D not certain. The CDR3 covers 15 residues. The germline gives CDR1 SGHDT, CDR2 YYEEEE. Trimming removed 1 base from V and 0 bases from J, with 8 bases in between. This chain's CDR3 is CASSLFSTSGNTIYF. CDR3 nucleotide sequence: TGTGCCAGCAGCTTGTTTTCGACCTCTGGAAACACCATATATTTT.